A single sample is the source of the 4 T cell receptor beta chains below, sequenced in a study of vaccination and CD4 T cells after COVID-19. CD4+ T cells that had been cultured provided DNA sequenced with the Oncomine TCR Beta short-read assay. TCRdb used MiXCR to reprocess the PCR reads, holding one entry per CDR3 protein. The profile shows 15,000 to 20,000 distinct CDR3 sequences, approximately 29% of them singletons. Treatment denoted: roughly 10-day PBMC culture with coronavirus spike peptide pools or control peptides (ViraFEST assay). Their antigen targets remain unknown. Sequenced input: cultured CD4+ T cells from blood. The receptors here all came from a human donor with COVID-19.

The V call is TRBV19, the J call TRBJ2-7; TRBD1 agrees at 7 bases. The CDR3 contains 12 residues. Germline CDR1 LNHDA, CDR2 SQIVND (reference sequence). Trimming removed 11 bases from V and 6 bases from J; junction bases left unmatched: 10. The CDR3 DNA is TGTGCCTCCCGGGACAGAGGCTGCGAGCAGTACTTC. Amino acids: CASRDRGCEQYF.

This chain uses TRBV18 with TRBJ2-3, with 12 bases identical to TRBD2. The CDR3 extends over 17 amino acids. The V and J ends lost 1 base and 3 bases, in that order; junction bases with no gene match: 5. Germline V gene sequence: CDR1 KGHSH, CDR2 LQKENI. The CDR3 spells CASSPLSLAGGTDTQYF. As DNA, the CDR3 is TGTGCCAGCTCACCACTTTCGCTAGCGGGGGGGACAGATACGCAGTATTTT.

This clonotype was seen once. V gene TRBV12-3 or TRBV12-4 combines with J gene TRBJ2-7; 8 nucleotides match TRBD1. With V trimmed by 7 bases and J by 0 bases, 5 bases remained unmatched. This CDR3 comprises 14 residues. The CDR3 sequence: CASTWGTGSYEQYF. Written as DNA, the CDR3 is TGTGCCAGCACCTGGGGGACAGGCTCCTACGAGCAGTACTTC.

This clonotype was seen only a few times. The V gene is TRBV15, the J gene TRBJ2-3; 8 bases match TRBD2. The CDR3 has 16 residues. Germline CDR1 reads LNHNV; CDR2 reads YYDKDF (reference sequence). V dropped 0 bases and J dropped 5; count of bases not matched to a gene: 7. The chain's CDR3 is CATSRDNAGGIDTQYF. CDR3 in DNA: TGTGCCACCAGCAGAGATAATGCGGGGGGTATAGATACGCAGTATTTT.